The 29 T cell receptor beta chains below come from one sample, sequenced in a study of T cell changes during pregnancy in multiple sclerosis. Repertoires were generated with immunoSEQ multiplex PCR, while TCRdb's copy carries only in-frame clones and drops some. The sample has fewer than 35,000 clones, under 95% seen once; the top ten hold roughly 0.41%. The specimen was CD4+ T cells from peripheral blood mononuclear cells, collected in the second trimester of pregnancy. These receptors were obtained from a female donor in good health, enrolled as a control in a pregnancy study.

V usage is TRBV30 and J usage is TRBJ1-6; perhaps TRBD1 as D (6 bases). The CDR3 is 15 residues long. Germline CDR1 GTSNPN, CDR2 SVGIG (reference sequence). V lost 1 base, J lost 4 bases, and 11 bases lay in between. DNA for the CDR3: TGTGCCTGGAGTGCTAGGGGGGGGTATAATTCACCCCTCCACTTT. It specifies CAWSARGGYNSPLHF.

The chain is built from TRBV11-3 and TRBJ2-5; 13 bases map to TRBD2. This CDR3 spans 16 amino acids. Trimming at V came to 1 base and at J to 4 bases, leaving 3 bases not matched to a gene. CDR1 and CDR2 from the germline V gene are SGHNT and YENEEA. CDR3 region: CASSLGLAGGSETQYF. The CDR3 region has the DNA TGTGCCAGCAGCTTAGGACTAGCGGGAGGATCAGAGACCCAGTACTTC.

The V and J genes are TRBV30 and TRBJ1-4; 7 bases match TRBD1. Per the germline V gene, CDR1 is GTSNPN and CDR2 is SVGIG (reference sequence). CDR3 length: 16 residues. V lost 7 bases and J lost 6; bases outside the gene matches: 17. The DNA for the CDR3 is TGTGCCTACCTAACCCCCGGGACAGAGGCCTATGAAAAACTGTTTTTT. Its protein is CAYLTPGTEAYEKLFF.

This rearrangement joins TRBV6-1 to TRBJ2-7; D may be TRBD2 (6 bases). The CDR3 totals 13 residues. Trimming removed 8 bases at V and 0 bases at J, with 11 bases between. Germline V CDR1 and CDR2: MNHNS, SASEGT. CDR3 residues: CASAGRTSYEQYF. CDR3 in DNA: TGTGCCAGCGCGGGACGGACCTCCTACGAGCAGTACTTC.

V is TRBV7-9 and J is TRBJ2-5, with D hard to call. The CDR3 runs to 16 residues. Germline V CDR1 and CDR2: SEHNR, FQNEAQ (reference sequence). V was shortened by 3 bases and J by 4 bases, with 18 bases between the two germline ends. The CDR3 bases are TGTGCCAGCAGCTTGGGCGAGTTCCCCTCAGGAGAGACCCAGTACTTC. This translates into CASSLGEFPSGETQYF.

The CDR3: CASSSQRGQLNEKLFF. DNA for the CDR3: TGTGCCAGCAGCTCCCAGAGGGGGCAGCTAAATGAAAAACTGTTTTTT. This rearrangement joins TRBV7-9 to TRBJ1-4; 7 positions agree with TRBD1. Germline CDR1 is SEHNR and CDR2 is FQNEAQ (reference sequence). The CDR3 is 16 amino acids. With V trimmed by 4 bases and J by 5 bases, 10 bases remained unmatched.

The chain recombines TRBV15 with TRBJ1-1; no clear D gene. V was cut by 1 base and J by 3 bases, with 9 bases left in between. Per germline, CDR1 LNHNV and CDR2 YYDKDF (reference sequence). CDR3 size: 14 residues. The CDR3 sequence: CATSRGSSYTEAFF. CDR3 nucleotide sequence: TGTGCCACCAGCAGAGGGTCGAGCTACACTGAAGCTTTCTTT.

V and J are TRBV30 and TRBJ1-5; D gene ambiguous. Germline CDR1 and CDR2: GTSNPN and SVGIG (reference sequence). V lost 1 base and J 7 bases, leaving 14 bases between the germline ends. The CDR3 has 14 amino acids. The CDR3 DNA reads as TGTGCCTGGAGTGAGACCAGCGGTGGGCAGCCCCAGCATTTT. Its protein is CAWSETSGGQPQHF.

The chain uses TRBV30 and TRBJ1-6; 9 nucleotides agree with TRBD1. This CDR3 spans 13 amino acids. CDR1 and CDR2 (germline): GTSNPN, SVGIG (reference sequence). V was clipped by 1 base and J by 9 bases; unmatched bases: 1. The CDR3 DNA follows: TGTGCCTGGAGTGAACAGGGGGCTTCACCCCTCCACTTT. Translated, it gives CAWSEQGASPLHF.

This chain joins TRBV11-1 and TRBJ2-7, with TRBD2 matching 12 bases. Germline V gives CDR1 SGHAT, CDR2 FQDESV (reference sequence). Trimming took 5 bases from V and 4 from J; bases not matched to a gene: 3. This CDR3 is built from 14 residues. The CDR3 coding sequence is TGTGCCAGCAGCAGACTAGCGGGAGCGTACGAGCAGTACTTC. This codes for CASSRLAGAYEQYF. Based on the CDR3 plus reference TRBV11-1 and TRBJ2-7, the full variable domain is EAEVAQSPRYKITEKSQAVAFWCDPISGHATLYWYRQILGQGPELLVQFQDESVVDDSQLPKDRFSAERLKGVDSTLKIQPAELGDSAMYLCASSRLAGAYEQYFGPGTRLTVT.

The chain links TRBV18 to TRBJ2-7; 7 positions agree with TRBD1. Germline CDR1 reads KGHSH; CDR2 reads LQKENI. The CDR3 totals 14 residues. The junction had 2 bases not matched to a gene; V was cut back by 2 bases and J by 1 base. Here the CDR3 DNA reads TGTGCCAGCTCACCAACGGGACAGTCCTACGAGCAGTACTTC. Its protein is CASSPTGQSYEQYF.

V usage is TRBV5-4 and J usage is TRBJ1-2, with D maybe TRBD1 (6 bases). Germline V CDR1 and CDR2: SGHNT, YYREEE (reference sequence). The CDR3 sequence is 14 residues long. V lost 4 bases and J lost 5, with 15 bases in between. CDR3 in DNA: TGTGCCAGCAGCCGGGGGGCAGGTGATTATGGCTACACCTTC. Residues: CASSRGAGDYGYTF.

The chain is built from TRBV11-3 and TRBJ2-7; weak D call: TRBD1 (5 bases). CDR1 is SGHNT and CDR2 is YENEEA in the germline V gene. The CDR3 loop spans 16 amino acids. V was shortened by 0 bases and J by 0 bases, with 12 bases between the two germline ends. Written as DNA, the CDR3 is TGTGCCAGCAGCTTAGATGGGGCGGTAGACTCCTACGAGCAGTACTTC. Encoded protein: CASSLDGAVDSYEQYF.

CDR3 in DNA: TGTGCCAGCAGTTACCCTAGCGGGGGGTTCTACAATGAGCAGTTCTTC. Encoded protein: CASSYPSGGFYNEQFF. This chain connects TRBV6-6 to TRBJ2-1; 11 bases line up with TRBD2. The CDR3 is 16 residues long. With 2 bases clipped from V and 3 bases from J, the junction kept 3 bases outside the gene matches. Germline V gene data show CDR1 as MNHNY and CDR2 as SVGAGI (reference sequence).

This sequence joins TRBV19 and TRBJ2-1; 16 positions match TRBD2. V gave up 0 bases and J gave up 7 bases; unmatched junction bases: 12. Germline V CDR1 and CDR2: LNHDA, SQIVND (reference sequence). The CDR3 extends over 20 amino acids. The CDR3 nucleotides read TGTGCCAGTAGTATAGATCGGTCCGGGACTAGCGGGAGGGCGACTAATGAGCAGTTCTTC. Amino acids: CASSIDRSGTSGRATNEQFF.

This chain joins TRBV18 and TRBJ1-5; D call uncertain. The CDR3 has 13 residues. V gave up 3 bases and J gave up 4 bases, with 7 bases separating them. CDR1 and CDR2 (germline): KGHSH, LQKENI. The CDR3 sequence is CASSPKNNQPQHF. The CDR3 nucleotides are TGTGCCAGCTCACCTAAAAATAATCAGCCCCAGCATTTT.

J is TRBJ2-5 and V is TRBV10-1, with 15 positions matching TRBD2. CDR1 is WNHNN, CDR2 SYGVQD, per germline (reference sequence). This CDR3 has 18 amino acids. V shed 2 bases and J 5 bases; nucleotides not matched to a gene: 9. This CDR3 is CASSETGLAGGIGETQYF. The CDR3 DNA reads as TGCGCCAGCAGTGAGACGGGACTAGCGGGGGGAATTGGGGAGACCCAGTACTTC.

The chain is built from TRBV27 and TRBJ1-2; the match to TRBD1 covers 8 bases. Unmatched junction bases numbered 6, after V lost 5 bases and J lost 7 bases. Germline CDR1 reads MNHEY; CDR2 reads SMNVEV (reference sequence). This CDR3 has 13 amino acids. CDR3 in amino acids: CASSQGALAGYTF. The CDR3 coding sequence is TGTGCCAGCAGTCAGGGGGCGTTGGCTGGCTACACCTTC.

CDR3 in amino acids: CASGRSLNQPQHF. The CDR3, as DNA: TGTGCTAGTGGCCGGTCCCTCAATCAGCCCCAGCATTTT. This rearrangement joins TRBV12-5 to TRBJ1-5; no reliable D call. Trimming pared 6 bases from V and 3 bases from J, leaving 9 bases between. Germline lookup yields CDR1 LGHNT and CDR2 FRNRAP. The CDR3 length is 13 residues.

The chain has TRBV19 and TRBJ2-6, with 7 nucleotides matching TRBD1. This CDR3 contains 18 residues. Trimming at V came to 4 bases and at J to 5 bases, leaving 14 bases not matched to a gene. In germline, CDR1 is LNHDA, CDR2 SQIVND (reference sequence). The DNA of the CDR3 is TGTGCCAGTAGTAATCAACAGGGGTGGCAATCTCGGGCCAACGTCCTGACTTTC. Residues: CASSNQQGWQSRANVLTF.

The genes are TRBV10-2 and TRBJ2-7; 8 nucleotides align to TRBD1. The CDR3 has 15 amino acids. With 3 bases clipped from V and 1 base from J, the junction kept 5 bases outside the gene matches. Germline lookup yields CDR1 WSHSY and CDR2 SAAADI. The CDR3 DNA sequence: TGCGCCAGCAGTGATCGGACAGGGTATTCCTACGAGCAGTACTTC. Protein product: CASSDRTGYSYEQYF.

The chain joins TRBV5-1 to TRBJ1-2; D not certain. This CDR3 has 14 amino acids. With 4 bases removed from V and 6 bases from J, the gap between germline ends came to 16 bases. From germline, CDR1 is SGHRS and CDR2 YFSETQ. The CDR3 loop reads CASSPVEGTDGYTF. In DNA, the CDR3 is TGCGCCAGCAGCCCCGTTGAGGGAACAGATGGCTACACCTTC.

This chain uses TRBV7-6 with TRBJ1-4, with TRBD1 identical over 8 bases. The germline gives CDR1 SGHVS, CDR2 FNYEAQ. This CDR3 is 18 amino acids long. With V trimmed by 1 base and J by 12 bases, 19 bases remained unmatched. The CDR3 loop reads CASSLDGGQALLLSQLFF. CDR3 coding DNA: TGTGCCAGCAGCTTAGATGGGGGACAGGCCCTCTTGTTGTCTCAACTGTTTTTT.

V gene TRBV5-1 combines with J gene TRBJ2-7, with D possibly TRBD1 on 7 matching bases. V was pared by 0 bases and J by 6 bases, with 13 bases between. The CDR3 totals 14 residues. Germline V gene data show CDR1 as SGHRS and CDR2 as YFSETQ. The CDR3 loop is CASSLDRQGGEQYF. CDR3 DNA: TGCGCCAGCAGCTTGGACCGGCAGGGGGGCGAGCAGTACTTC. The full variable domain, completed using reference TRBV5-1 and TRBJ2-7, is KAGVTQTPRYLIKTRGQQVTLSCSPISGHRSVSWYQQTPGQGLQFLFEYFSETQRNKGNFPGRFSGRQFSNSRSEMNVSTLELGDSALYLCASSLDRQGGEQYFGPGTRLTVT.

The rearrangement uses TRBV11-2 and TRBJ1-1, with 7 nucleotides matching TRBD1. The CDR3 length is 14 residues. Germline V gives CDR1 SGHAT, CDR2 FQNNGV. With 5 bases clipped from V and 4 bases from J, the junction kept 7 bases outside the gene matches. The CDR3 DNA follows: TGTGCCAGCAGCGTCGCAGGGGGAGCCACTGAAGCTTTCTTT. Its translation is CASSVAGGATEAFF.

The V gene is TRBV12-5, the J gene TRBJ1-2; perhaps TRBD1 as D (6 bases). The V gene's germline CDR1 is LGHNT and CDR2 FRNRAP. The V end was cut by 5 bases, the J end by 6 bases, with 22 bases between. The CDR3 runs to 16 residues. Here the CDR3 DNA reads TGTGCTAGTGGTCGCTTTGGGGCGGGGGCGCGTGATGGCTACACCTTC. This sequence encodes CASGRFGAGARDGYTF.

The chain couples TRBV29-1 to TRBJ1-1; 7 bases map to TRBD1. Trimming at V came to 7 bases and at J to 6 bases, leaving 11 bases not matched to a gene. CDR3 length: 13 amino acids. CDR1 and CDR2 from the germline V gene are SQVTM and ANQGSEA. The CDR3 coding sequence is TGCAGCGCTATGACAGGGTATGAAGCTGAAGCTTTCTTT. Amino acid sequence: CSAMTGYEAEAFF.

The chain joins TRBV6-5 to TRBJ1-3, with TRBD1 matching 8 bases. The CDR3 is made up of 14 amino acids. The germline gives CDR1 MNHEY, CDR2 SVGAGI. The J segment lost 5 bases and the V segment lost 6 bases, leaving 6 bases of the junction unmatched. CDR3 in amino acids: CASRETGERNTIYF. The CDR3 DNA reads TGTGCCAGCAGGGAGACAGGGGAGAGAAACACCATATATTTT.

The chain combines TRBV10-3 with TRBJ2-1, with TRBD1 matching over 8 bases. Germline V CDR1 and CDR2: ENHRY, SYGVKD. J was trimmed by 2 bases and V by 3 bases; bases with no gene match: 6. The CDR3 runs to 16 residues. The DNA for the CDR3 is TGTGCCATCAGTGACCCCGACAGGGGCCCCTACAATGAGCAGTTCTTC. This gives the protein CAISDPDRGPYNEQFF.